This T cell receptor (beta chain) was sequenced during a study of cytomegalovirus exposure and HLA in healthy donors. The CDR3 is 15 amino acids. CDR1 LNHDA and CDR2 SQIVND come from the germline V gene (reference sequence). The germline V and J ends were trimmed by 1 base and 4 bases, with 13 bases remaining between them. The donors comprised healthy bone marrow donors. PCR was performed using 60 Vbeta and 13 Jbeta primers. TCRdb's table, derived via immunoSEQ multiplex PCR, lists solely in-frame clones and lacks some. The data contain around 80,000 clones, around 79% of them singletons. There are a few counts of this clone.

The clonotype was recovered from a man in his forties in good health and CMV-seronegative. Sequenced: PBMCs. V is TRBV19 and J is TRBJ2-5; D is perhaps TRBD2 (6 bases). The CDR3 DNA follows: TGTGCCAGTAGTATAGTCGGGGGAATGGGAGAGACCCAGTACTTC. Protein sequence: CASSIVGGMGETQYF.